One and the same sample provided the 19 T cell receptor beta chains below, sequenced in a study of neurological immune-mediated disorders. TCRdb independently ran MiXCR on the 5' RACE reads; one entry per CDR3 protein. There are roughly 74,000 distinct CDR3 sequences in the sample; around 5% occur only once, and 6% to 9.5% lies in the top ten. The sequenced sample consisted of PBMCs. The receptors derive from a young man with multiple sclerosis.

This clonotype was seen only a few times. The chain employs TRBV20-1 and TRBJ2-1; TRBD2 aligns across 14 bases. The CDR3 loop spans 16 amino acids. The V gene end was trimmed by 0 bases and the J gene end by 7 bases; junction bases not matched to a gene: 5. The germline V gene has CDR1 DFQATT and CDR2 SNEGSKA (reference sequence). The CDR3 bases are TGCAGTGCTAGAGAGACTAGCGGGGGGGCTGGGAATGAGCAGTTCTTC. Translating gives CSARETSGGAGNEQFF.

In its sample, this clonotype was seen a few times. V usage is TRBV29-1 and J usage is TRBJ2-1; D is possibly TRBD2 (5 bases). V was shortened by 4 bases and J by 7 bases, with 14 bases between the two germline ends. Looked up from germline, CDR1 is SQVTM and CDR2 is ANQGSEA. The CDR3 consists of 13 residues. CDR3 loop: CSVVPRGNNEQFF. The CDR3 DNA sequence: TGCAGCGTTGTTCCTAGAGGGAATAATGAGCAGTTCTTC.

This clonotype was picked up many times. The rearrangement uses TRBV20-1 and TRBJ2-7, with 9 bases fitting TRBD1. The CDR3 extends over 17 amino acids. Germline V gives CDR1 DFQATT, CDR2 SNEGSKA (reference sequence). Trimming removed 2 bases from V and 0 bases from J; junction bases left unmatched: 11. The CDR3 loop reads CSARQKGQGSFSYEQYF. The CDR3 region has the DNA TGCAGTGCTAGACAAAAAGGACAGGGGTCTTTCTCCTACGAGCAGTACTTC.

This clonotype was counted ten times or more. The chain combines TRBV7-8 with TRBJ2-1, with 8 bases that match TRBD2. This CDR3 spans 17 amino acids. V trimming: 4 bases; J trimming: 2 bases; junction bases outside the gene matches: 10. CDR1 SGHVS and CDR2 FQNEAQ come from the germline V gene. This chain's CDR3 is CASSSHPAGGAYNEQFF. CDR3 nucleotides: TGTGCCAGCAGCTCACACCCCGCCGGGGGGGCCTACAATGAGCAGTTCTTC.

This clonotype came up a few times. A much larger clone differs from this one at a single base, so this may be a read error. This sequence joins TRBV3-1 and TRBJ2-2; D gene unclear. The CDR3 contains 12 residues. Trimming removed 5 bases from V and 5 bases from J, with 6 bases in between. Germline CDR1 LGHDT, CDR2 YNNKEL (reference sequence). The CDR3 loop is CASSKVTGELFF. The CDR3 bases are TGTGCCAGCAGCAAAGTAACCGGGGAGCTGTTTTTT.

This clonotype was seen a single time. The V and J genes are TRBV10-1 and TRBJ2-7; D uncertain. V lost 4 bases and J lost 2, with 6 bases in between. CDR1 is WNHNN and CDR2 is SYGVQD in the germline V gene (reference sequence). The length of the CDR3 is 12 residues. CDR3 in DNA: TGCGCCAGCAGTGTAGGGACCTACGAGCAGTACTTC. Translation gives CASSVGTYEQYF.

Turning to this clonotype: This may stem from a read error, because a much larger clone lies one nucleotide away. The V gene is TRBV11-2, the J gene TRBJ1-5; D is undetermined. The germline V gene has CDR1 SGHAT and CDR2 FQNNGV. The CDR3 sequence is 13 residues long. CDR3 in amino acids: CASSLDLEQPQNF. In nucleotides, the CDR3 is TGTGCCAGCAGCTTAGATCTGGAACAGCCCCAGAATTTT.

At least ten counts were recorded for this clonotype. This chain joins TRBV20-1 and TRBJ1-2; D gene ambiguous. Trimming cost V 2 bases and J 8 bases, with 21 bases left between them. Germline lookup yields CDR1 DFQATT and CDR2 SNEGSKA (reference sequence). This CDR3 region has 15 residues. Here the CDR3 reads CSARSGGRPRGGYTF. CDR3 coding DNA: TGCAGTGCTAGATCCGGTGGGAGGCCCCGGGGAGGCTACACCTTC.

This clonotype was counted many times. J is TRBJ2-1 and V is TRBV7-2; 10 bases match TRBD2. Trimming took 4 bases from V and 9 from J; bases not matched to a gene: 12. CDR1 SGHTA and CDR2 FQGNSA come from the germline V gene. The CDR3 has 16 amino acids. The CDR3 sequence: CASSSRLAGYEGEQFF. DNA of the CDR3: TGTGCCAGCAGCTCCCGACTAGCGGGCTACGAGGGTGAGCAGTTCTTC.

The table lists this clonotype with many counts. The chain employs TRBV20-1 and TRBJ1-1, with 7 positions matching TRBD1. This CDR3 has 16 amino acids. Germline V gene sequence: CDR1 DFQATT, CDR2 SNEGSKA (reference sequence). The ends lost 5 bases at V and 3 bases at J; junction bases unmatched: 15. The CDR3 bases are TGCAGTGCTGTATCGACAGGGCATGGCGGAGACACTGAAGCTTTCTTT. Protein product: CSAVSTGHGGDTEAFF.

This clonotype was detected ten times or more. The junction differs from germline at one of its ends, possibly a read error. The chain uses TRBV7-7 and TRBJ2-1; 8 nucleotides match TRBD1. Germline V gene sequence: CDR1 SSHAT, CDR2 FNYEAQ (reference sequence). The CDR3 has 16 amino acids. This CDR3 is CASSPGQGGAYNEQFF. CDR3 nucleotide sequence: TGTGCTAGCAGCCCCGGACAGGGTGGCGCCTACAATGAGCAGTTCTTC.

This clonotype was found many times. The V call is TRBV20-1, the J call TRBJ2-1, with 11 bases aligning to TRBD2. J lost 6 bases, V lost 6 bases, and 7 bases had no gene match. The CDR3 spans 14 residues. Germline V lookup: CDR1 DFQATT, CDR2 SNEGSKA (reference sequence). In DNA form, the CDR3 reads TGCAGTGCCCCTACTAGCGGGAGCCCCAATGAGCAGTTCTTC. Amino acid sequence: CSAPTSGSPNEQFF.

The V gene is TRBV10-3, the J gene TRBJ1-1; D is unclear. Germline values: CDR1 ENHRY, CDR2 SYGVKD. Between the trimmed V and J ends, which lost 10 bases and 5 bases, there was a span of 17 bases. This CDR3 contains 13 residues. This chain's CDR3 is CATLSTTRTEAFF. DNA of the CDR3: TGTGCCACCCTCTCAACAACCCGTACTGAAGCTTTCTTT.

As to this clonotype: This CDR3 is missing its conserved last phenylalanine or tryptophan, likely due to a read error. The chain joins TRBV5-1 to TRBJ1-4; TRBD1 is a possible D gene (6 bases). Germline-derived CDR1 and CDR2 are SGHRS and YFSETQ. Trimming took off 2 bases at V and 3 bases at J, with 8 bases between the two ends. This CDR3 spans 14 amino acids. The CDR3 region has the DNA TGCGCCAGCAGCTTCCCAGGGGCTAATGAAAAACTGTTTAAT. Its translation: CASSFPGANEKLFN.

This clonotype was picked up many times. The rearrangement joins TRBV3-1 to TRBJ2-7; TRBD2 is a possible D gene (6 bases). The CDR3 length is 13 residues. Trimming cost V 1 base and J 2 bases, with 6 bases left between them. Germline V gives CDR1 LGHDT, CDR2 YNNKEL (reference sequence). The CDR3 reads CASSQGGAYEQYF. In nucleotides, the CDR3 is TGTGCCAGCAGCCAAGGGGGGGCCTACGAGCAGTACTTC.

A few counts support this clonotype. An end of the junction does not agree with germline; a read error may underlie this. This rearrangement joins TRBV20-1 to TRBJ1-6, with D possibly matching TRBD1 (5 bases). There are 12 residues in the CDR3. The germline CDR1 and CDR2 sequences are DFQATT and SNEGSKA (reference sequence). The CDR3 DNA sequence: TGCAGTGCGAGCAGGGTAAATTCACCCCTCAACTTT. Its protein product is CSASRVNSPLNF.

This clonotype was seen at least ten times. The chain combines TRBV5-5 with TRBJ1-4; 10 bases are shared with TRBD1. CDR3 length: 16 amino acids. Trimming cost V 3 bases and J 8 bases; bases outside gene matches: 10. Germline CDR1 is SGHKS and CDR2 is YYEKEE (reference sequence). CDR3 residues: CASSWLRQGAVEKLFF. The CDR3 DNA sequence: TGTGCCAGCAGCTGGTTGAGACAGGGGGCGGTCGAAAAACTGTTTTTT.

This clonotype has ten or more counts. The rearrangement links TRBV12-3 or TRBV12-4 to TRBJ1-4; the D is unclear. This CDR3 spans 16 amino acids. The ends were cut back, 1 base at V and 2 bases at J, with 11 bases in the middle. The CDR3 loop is CASSLGVGITNEKLFF. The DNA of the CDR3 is TGTGCCAGCAGTTTAGGAGTGGGTATCACTAATGAAAAACTGTTTTTT.

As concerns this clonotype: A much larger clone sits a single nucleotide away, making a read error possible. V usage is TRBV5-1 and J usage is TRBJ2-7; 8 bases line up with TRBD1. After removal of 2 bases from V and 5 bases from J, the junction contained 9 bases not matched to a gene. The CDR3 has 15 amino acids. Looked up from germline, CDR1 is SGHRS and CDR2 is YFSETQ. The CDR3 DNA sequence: TGCGCCAGCAGCTTAACCGAGACAGGGGTCGACGAGCAGTACTTC. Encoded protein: CASSLTETGVDEQYF.